The TCR beta chain described here comes from a study of OX40 agonist ivuxolimab in advanced cancers. Study-wide points: The antigen specificity of the peripheral T cells (those that were expanded) was not determined.

V gave up 7 bases and J gave up 3 bases; unmatched junction bases: 11. The CDR3 loop spans 16 amino acids. Germline CDR1 reads LNHDA; CDR2 reads SQIVND (reference sequence). The method was immunoSEQ multiplex PCR; TCRdb's version includes in-frame clones alone and lacks a portion of them. The table has about 93,000 clones, around 90% seen once. A remark on this clone: Its antigen is still unknown.

The specimen comprised CD4+ or CD8+ T cells sorted from blood, sampled in a trial of the OX40 agonist ivuxolimab. The V call is TRBV19, the J call TRBJ2-3; 9 nucleotides agree with TRBD1. The TCR was taken from an adult with an advanced solid tumor such as melanoma, head and neck, liver or kidney cancer. The CDR3 loop reads CASTPQGQGGTDTQYF. The CDR3, as DNA: TGTGCCAGTACCCCCCAGGGACAGGGTGGGACAGATACGCAGTATTTT.